This T cell receptor beta chain was profiled in a study of CD8 T cells in Susac syndrome. The study, taken as a whole, reports: The study recognized that the number of individuals in its TCR sequencing and HLA analysis was relatively small.

RNA totalling roughly 0.5 to 1 ug underwent reverse transcription with random hexamers. The immunoSEQ assay covered 54 Vbeta and 13 Jbeta segments for CDR3. TCRdb analysed the immunoSEQ multiplex PCR reads with MiXCR anew, one entry per CDR3 protein. Among under 350,000 distinct CDR3 sequences listed, around 92% were seen once. In the multiple sclerosis control group, patients were treatment-naive and had stable or active relapsing-remitting disease. Negative magnetic isolation gave CD8+ and CD4+ cells; FACS enriched CD8+ TEMRA. Comment on this clonotype: Its cognate antigen is unknown.

Germline values: CDR1 LGHDT, CDR2 YNNKEL (reference sequence). The V segment lost 3 bases and the J segment 3 bases; nucleotides outside the gene matches: 5. This CDR3 has 14 residues. Sequences were obtained from CD4+ T cells from PBMCs. The TCR comes from a human donor with multiple sclerosis. The rearrangement joins TRBV3-1 to TRBJ2-7; 7 bases fit TRBD1. The CDR3 DNA reads TGTGCCAGCAGCCAGGGGGACAGATACTACGAGCAGTACTTC. Amino acid sequence: CASSQGDRYYEQYF.